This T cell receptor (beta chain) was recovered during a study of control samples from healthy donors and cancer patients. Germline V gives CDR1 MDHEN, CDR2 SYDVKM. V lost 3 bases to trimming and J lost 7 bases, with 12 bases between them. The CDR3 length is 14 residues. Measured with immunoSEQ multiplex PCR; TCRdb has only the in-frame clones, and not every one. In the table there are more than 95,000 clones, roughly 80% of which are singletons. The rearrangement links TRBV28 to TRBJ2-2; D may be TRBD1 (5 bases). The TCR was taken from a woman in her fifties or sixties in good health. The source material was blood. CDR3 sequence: CASSFAGYIGELFF. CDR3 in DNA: TGTGCCAGCAGTTTCGCAGGGTATATCGGGGAGCTGTTTTTT.